The present TCR beta chain was sequenced within a study of T-cell memory formation after mild COVID-19. In the study overall: TCR clusters were mostly donor specific. The study, taken as a whole, reports: Whether day 37 second-wave clones are SARS-CoV-2-specific was not confirmed. The CD4+ clones that contracted clustered mainly within CM and EM, and the CD8+ clones concentrated in EMRA.

The CDR3 covers 16 residues. Germline values: CDR1 MNHEY, CDR2 SVGAGI. Unmatched junction bases numbered 5, after V lost 0 bases and J lost 0 bases. In TCRdb, the 5' RACE reads were re-called with MiXCR into one record per CDR3 protein. The top ten hold 9.5% to 15% of the sample, which has about 470,000 distinct CDR3 sequences, roughly 25% seen once. Of note for this clonotype: Its antigen is still unknown.

The chain carries TRBV6-5 and TRBJ2-7, with 7 positions matching TRBD1. Sequences were obtained from PBMCs or a T cell subset sorted from them (not recorded which). This receptor was obtained from an adult woman who had mild COVID-19 (a few samples of this study predate the infection). Cell type and time point are not known. Here the CDR3 reads CASSYSAGGPSYEQYF. CDR3 bases: TGTGCCAGCAGTTACTCGGCAGGGGGACCCTCCTACGAGCAGTACTTC.